This T cell receptor (beta chain) stems from a study of shared clonotypes between healthy human individuals. Only CD45RO-negative cells positively selected for CCR7 counted as naive CD8 cells, so terminally differentiated effector memory CD45RA+ cells were excluded. Measured with immunoSEQ multiplex PCR; TCRdb has only the in-frame clones, and not every one. The sample contains 2 million to 2.5 million clones, about 93% of which appear only once. Trimming took 1 base from V and 0 from J; bases not matched to a gene: 16. Germline V lookup: CDR1 SGHVS, CDR2 FNYEAQ. The CDR3 runs to 20 residues. V is TRBV7-6 and J is TRBJ2-5, with TRBD1 matching over 8 bases. Material for sequencing was naive CD8+ T cells from PBMCs. The source of this sequence is a man between 18 and 29 years old in good health. Some clones in this sample may be carry-over from other donors' samples. This CDR3 is CASSLGRQGLGTVDQETQYF. The CDR3 coding sequence is TGTGCCAGCAGCTTAGGGCGACAGGGGTTAGGTACAGTAGACCAAGAGACCCAGTACTTC.